One and the same sample provided the 31 T cell receptor beta chains below, sequenced in a study of T cells expressing NK-cell markers. TCRdb re-called the 5' RACE reads and catalogs CDR3 proteins one per entry, DNA excluded. Its table lists 400,000 to 550,000 distinct CDR3 sequences. What was sequenced was blood T cells: a sorted CD56 or NKG2C T cell subset, CD4+ or CD8+ T cells, or bulk PBMC T cells (not recorded which). The receptors shown here come from a woman aged 18 to 75 in good health.

This chain joins TRBV7-8 and TRBJ1-1. CDR1 is SGHVS, CDR2 FQNEAQ, per germline. The length of the CDR3 is 14 residues. This CDR3 reads CASSLEVEGTEAFF.

The V gene is TRBV20-1, the J gene TRBJ2-3. Germline CDR1 DFQATT, CDR2 SNEGSKA (reference sequence). The length of the CDR3 is 15 residues. Here the CDR3 reads CSARDKARRPDTQYF.

The V and J genes are TRBV5-5 and TRBJ1-2; TCRdb returns TRBD1, unconfirmable since there is no DNA. CDR3 length: 13 residues. The germline V gene has CDR1 SGHKS and CDR2 YYEKEE (reference sequence). CDR3 residues: CASSDRQGYGYTF.

The rearrangement links TRBV6-1 to TRBJ1-2. There are 13 residues in the CDR3. CDR1 is MNHNS and CDR2 is SASEGT in the germline V gene. The CDR3 loop is CASSEATAYGYTF.

The V and J genes are TRBV12-3 or TRBV12-4 and TRBJ2-1. CDR3 length: 14 residues. The CDR3 loop is CASSFGKPYNEQFF.

The rearrangement links TRBV4-3 to TRBJ2-7; TCRdb returns TRBD1, unconfirmable since there is no DNA. The length of the CDR3 is 15 residues. Germline V gene lookup returns CDR1 LGHNA and CDR2 YSLEER. This chain's CDR3 is CASSQELGTPYEQYF.

The gene calls are TRBV7-2 and TRBJ2-5; the TCRdb call, TRBD2, lacks DNA for checking. This CDR3 has 15 residues. CDR1 and CDR2 from the germline V gene are SGHTA and FQGNSA. CDR3 residues: CASSSGGQARETQYF.

J is TRBJ2-3 and V is TRBV5-1; absent DNA, TCRdb's TRBD1 call cannot be checked. CDR1 and CDR2 (germline): SGHRS, YFSETQ. This CDR3 spans 16 amino acids. CDR3 amino acids: CASSSRRGTSTDTQYF.

This sequence joins TRBV12-3 or TRBV12-4 and TRBJ2-7; TCRdb designates TRBD1, a call that cannot be tested without DNA. CDR3 size: 15 residues. The CDR3 region is CASTFSGVASYEQYF.

The J gene is TRBJ1-2, the V gene TRBV12-3 or TRBV12-4; TCRdb indicates TRBD1, and absent DNA this call remains unverified. There are 14 residues in the CDR3. The CDR3 reads CASSLTGRNYGYTF.

V gene TRBV20-1 combines with J gene TRBJ1-1. CDR1 is DFQATT and CDR2 is SNEGSKA in the germline V gene (reference sequence). CDR3 length equals 12 residues. The CDR3 loop is CSAREGETEAFF.

The J gene is TRBJ2-2, the V gene TRBV14; TCRdb's D call of TRBD1 is untestable without DNA. The germline gives CDR1 SGHDN, CDR2 FVKESK. This CDR3 is 14 amino acids long. CDR3 in amino acids: CASSQLQGAGELFF.

The genes are TRBV20-1 and TRBJ1-5; the D call of TRBD1 rests on TCRdb alone, since no DNA is present to check it. The germline gives CDR1 DFQATT, CDR2 SNEGSKA (reference sequence). The CDR3 length is 16 residues. CDR3 residues: CSARDPQSWSNQPQHF.

This chain joins TRBV12-3 or TRBV12-4 and TRBJ2-1. There are 15 residues in the CDR3. The CDR3 here is CASSLIQLNYNEQFF.

This chain joins TRBV9 and TRBJ1-6. The CDR3 is made up of 14 amino acids. Germline V gene sequence: CDR1 SGDLS, CDR2 YYNGEE. CDR3: CASSAHLTGSPLHF.

The chain uses TRBV30 and TRBJ2-5. The CDR3 contains 12 residues. CDR1 and CDR2 from the germline V gene are GTSNPN and SVGIG (reference sequence). The CDR3 is CAWSFSSETQYF.

CDR3 sequence: CSAPKGAPEQFF. The V gene is TRBV20-1, the J gene TRBJ2-1; with no DNA, the TCRdb D assignment of TRBD1 cannot be verified. Germline lookup yields CDR1 DFQATT and CDR2 SNEGSKA (reference sequence). The CDR3 spans 12 residues.

This chain uses TRBV28 with TRBJ2-7; TCRdb gives TRBD2 as the D gene, but with no DNA this cannot be confirmed. The CDR3 is made up of 14 amino acids. From germline, CDR1 is MDHEN and CDR2 SYDVKM. The CDR3 sequence is CASSLGGSGTEQYF.

The gene calls are TRBV4-3 and TRBJ2-2; TCRdb gives TRBD1 as the D gene, but with no DNA this cannot be confirmed. Germline V gene data show CDR1 as LGHNA and CDR2 as YSLEER. The CDR3 loop spans 18 amino acids. The CDR3 loop is CASSHHWTGQVGTGELFF.

The rearrangement uses TRBV11-1 and TRBJ2-3; the D gene TCRdb calls, TRBD2, cannot be checked with no DNA. The germline V gene has CDR1 SGHAT and CDR2 FQDESV (reference sequence). CDR3 size: 18 residues. The CDR3 reads CASSAGLAGAKNTDTQYF.

V is TRBV20-1 and J is TRBJ2-7; TCRdb's D call, TRBD1, is unchecked because there is no DNA. The CDR3 is 15 residues long. Germline lookup yields CDR1 DFQATT and CDR2 SNEGSKA (reference sequence). The CDR3 here is CSARDRRGDYYEQYF.

V gene TRBV10-1 combines with J gene TRBJ2-4. Germline CDR1 is WNHNN and CDR2 is SYGVQD (reference sequence). CDR3 length: 11 amino acids. The CDR3 is CASSESTIQYF.

The chain carries TRBV9 and TRBJ1-2; TCRdb's assignment of TRBD1 cannot be checked, as there is no DNA. This CDR3 has 17 residues. The germline V gene has CDR1 SGDLS and CDR2 YYNGEE. The CDR3 sequence: CASSSWTGLLEDLGYTF.

The rearrangement joins TRBV29-1 to TRBJ2-3; TCRdb reports TRBD1, a call that lacks DNA to check it against. The CDR3 spans 15 residues. The germline V gene has CDR1 SQVTM and CDR2 ANQGSEA. CDR3 in amino acids: CSVTSRDDGTDTQYF.

V is TRBV5-1 and J is TRBJ2-6. This CDR3 is built from 21 residues. The germline gives CDR1 SGHRS, CDR2 YFSETQ. CDR3 residues: CASSLQTLRRGTISGANVLTF.

J is TRBJ2-1 and V is TRBV9; TCRdb picks TRBD2, but there is no DNA to check that call. The germline gives CDR1 SGDLS, CDR2 YYNGEE. The CDR3 has 15 residues. CDR3 in amino acids: CASSEGGVGYNEQFF.

The CDR3 here is CASSPFRDRKTEAFF. The chain links TRBV12-3 or TRBV12-4 to TRBJ1-1. The CDR3 spans 15 residues.

This chain links TRBV6-6 with TRBJ1-2; there is no DNA to check the TCRdb D call of TRBD1. The CDR3 is 13 residues long. CDR1 and CDR2 (germline): MNHNY, SVGAGI (reference sequence). CDR3: CASSLDRGKGYTF.

The chain has TRBV28 and TRBJ2-2; TCRdb's assignment of TRBD2 cannot be checked, as there is no DNA. The V gene's germline CDR1 is MDHEN and CDR2 SYDVKM. This CDR3 is built from 15 residues. Here the CDR3 reads CASSMTAVNTGELFF.

The rearrangement joins TRBV25-1 to TRBJ2-3; with no DNA, the TCRdb D assignment of TRBD1 cannot be verified. CDR1 and CDR2 (germline): MGHDK, SYGVNS. The CDR3 covers 15 residues. The CDR3 here is CASSESGGSTDTQYF.

This sequence joins TRBV6-2 or TRBV6-3 and TRBJ2-3. CDR3 size: 13 residues. CDR1 MNHEY and CDR2 SVGEGT come from the germline V gene. CDR3 residues: CASSSYRTDTQYF.